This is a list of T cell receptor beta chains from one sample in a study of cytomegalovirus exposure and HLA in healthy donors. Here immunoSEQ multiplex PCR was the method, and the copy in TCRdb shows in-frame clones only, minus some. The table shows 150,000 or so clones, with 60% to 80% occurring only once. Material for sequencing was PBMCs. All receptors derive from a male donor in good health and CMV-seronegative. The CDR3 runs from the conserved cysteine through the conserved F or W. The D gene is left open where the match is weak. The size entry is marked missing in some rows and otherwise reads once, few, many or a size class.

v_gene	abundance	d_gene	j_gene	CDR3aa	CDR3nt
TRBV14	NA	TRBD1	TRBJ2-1	CASSSFPRGNEQFF	TGTGCCAGCAGCTCCTTCCCCAGGGGGAATGAGCAGTTCTTC
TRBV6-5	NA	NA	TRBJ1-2	CASSYQQGGGYTF	TGTGCCAGCAGTTACCAGCAGGGTGGTGGCTACACCTTC
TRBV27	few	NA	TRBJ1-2	CASSLDSRYGYTF	TGTGCCAGCAGTTTGGACAGCCGCTATGGCTACACCTTC
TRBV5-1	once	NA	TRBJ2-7	CASSVGAGITYEQYF	TGCGCCAGCAGCGTCGGCGCGGGGATCACCTACGAGCAGTACTTC
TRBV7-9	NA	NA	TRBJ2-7	CASSFREREQYF	TGTGCCAGCAGCTTCAGGGAACGCGAGCAGTACTTC
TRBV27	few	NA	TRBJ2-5	CASSSGGPIGQYF	TGTGCCAGCAGTTCTGGAGGCCCTATCGGGCAGTACTTC
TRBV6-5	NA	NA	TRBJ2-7	CASSYSTGLEQYF	TGTGCCAGCAGTTACTCGACGGGACTGGAGCAGTACTTC
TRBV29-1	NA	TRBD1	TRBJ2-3	CSVPIGTGADTQYF	TGCAGCGTTCCCATCGGGACAGGGGCAGATACGCAGTATTTT
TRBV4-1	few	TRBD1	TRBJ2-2	CASSQERGTGVTGELFF	TGCGCCAGCAGCCAGGAAAGGGGGACAGGGGTCACCGGGGAGCTGTTTTTT
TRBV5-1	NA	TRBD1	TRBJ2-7	CASSLMTGSTYEQYF	TGCGCCAGCAGCCTCATGACAGGGAGTACGTACGAGCAGTACTTC
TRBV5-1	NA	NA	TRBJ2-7	CASSSEGRSSYEQYF	TGCGCCAGCAGCTCGGAGGGCAGGAGCTCCTACGAGCAGTACTTC
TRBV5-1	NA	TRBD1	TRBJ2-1	CASSLGTGEYNEQFF	TGCGCCAGCAGCCTCGGGACAGGGGAGTACAATGAGCAGTTCTTC
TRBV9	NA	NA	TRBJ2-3	CASSTRGGQGTDTQYF	TGTGCCAGCAGCACTCGCGGGGGACAGGGCACAGATACGCAGTATTTT
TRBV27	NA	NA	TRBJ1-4	CASKVGATNEKLFF	TGTGCCAGCAAGGTGGGAGCAACTAATGAAAAACTGTTTTTT
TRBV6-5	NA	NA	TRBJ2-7	CASSIGQNYEQYF	TGTGCCAGCAGTATAGGACAGAATTACGAGCAGTACTTC
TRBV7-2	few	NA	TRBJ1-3	CASIQSYSGNTIYF	TGTGCCAGCATCCAATCCTATTCTGGAAACACCATATATTTT
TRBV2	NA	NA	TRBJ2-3	CASSEARYTSSTDTQYF	TGTGCCAGCAGTGAAGCGCGGTACACTTCTAGCACAGATACGCAGTATTTT
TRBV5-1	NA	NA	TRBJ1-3	CASSLRTVNSGNTIYF	TGCGCCAGCAGCCTCCGGACAGTCAACTCTGGAAACACCATATATTTT
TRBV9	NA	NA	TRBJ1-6	CASSIPEGCSPLHF	TGTGCCAGCAGCATCCCGGAGGGTTGTTCACCCCTCCACTTT
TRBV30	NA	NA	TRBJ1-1	CAWSTPGTRAENFF	TGTGCCTGGAGTACTCCCGGGACTCGTGCCGAGAATTTCTTT
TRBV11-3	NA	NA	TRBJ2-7	CASSPHGSGDYEQYF	TGTGCCAGCAGCCCCCATGGGTCAGGGGACTACGAGCAGTACTTC
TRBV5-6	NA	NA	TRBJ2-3	CASSFTGRGTDTQYF	TGTGCCAGCAGCTTTACAGGGAGGGGGACAGATACGCAGTATTTT
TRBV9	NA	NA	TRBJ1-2	CASSVGQFYGYTF	TGTGCCAGCAGCGTAGGACAGTTCTATGGCTACACCTTC
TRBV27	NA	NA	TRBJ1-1	CASSRTQVMNTEAFF	TGTGCCAGCAGTAGAACACAGGTGATGAACACTGAAGCTTTCTTT
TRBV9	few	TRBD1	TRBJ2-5	CASSVQSRGQETQYF	TGTGCCAGCAGCGTACAGTCCAGGGGGCAAGAGACCCAGTACTTC
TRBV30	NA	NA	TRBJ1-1	CAWREDTEAFF	TGTGCCTGGAGGGAGGACACTGAAGCTTTCTTT
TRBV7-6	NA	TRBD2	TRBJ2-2	CASSPRTSGGNTGELFF	TGTGCCAGCAGCCCTCGGACTAGCGGCGGTAACACCGGGGAGCTGTTTTTT
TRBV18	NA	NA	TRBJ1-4	CASCTGETNEKLFF	TGTGCCAGCTGCACAGGAGAGACTAATGAAAAACTGTTTTTT
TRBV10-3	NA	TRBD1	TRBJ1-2	CAISEYRGYGYTF	TGTGCCATCAGTGAGTACAGGGGCTATGGCTACACCTTC
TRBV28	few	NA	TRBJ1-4	CASSLAGSRSGLFF	TGTGCCAGCAGTCTAGCAGGCTCCAGGTCGGGACTGTTTTTT
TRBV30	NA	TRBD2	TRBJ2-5	CAWSVLRLAGGPETQYF	TGTGCCTGGAGTGTACTGAGACTAGCGGGAGGGCCCGAGACCCAGTACTTC
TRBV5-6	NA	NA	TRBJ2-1	CASSVSGSYNEQFF	TGTGCCAGCAGCGTTAGCGGCTCCTACAATGAGCAGTTCTTC
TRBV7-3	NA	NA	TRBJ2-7	CASSLQTGEGEQYF	TGTGCCAGCAGCTTACAGACAGGGGAGGGGGAGCAGTACTTC
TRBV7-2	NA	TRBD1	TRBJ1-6	CASSLTGQGNSPLHF	TGTGCCAGCAGCCTTACTGGACAGGGGAATTCACCCCTCCACTTT
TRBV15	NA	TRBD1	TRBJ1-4	CATSRDGTGYEKLFF	TGTGCCACCAGCAGAGATGGGACAGGGTATGAAAAACTGTTTTTT
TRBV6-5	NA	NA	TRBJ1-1	CASSRQVNTEAFF	TGTGCCAGCAGCCGACAGGTGAACACTGAAGCTTTCTTT
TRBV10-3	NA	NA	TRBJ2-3	CAISLQGTDTQYF	TGTGCCATCAGTCTACAGGGCACAGATACGCAGTATTTT
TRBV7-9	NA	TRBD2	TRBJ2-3	CSSSLDLAGGISTDTQYF	TGTTCCAGCAGCTTGGACCTAGCGGGGGGAATCTCCACAGATACGCAGTATTTT
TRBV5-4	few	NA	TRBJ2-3	CASSLVADTQYF	TGTGCCAGCAGCTTGGTCGCAGATACGCAGTATTTT
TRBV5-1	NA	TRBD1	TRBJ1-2	CASSTDRATYGYTF	TGCGCCAGCAGCACCGACAGGGCAACGTATGGCTACACCTTC
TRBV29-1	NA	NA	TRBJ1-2	CSVPKNPTGFDGYTF	TGCAGCGTACCCAAAAACCCAACAGGGTTCGATGGCTACACCTTC
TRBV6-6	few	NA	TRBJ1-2	CASSYSGMGGQGTF	TGTGCCAGCAGTTACTCGGGAATGGGGGGGCAGGGAACCTTC
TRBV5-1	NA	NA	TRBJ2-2	CASSELAVANTGELFF	TGCGCCAGCAGCGAGCTAGCAGTCGCGAACACCGGGGAGCTGTTTTTT
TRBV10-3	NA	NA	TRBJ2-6	CAIKGGSGANVLTF	TGTGCCATCAAAGGGGGCTCTGGGGCCAACGTCCTGACTTTC
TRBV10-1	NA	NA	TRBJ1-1	CASRKGLGNTEAFF	TGCGCCAGCAGAAAGGGGTTGGGGAACACTGAAGCTTTCTTT
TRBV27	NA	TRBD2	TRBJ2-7	CASSLSAGTSLYEQYF	TGTGCCAGCAGTTTATCGGCCGGGACTAGCCTCTACGAGCAGTACTTC
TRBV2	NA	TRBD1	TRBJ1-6	CASGLGTARGYNSPLHF	TGTGCCAGCGGCCTTGGGACAGCCCGGGGCTATAATTCACCCCTCCACTTT
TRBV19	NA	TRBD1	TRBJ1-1	CASSAPGTGVLEAFF	TGTGCCAGTAGTGCCCCCGGGACAGGGGTCCTGGAGGCTTTCTTT
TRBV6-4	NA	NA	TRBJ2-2	CASSDSSATATGELFF	TGTGCCAGCAGTGACTCGAGCGCGACAGCTACCGGGGAGCTGTTTTTT
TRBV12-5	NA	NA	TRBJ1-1	CASGPGTLNTEAFF	TGTGCTAGTGGTCCCGGGACACTCAACACTGAAGCTTTCTTT
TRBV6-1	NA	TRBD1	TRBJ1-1	CASKTGAQAFF	TGTGCCAGCAAGACAGGGGCGCAAGCTTTCTTT
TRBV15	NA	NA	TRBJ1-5	CATSRDGGGGQPQHF	TGTGCCACCAGCAGAGATGGCGGGGGCGGGCAGCCCCAGCATTTT
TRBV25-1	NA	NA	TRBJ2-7	CASRGDTHEQYF	TGTGCCAGCAGAGGGGATACCCACGAGCAGTACTTC
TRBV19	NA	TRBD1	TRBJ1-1	CASSSRQGGYLAEAFF	TGTGCCAGTAGTTCCAGACAGGGTGGTTATTTGGCTGAAGCTTTCTTT
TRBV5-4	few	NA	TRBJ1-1	CASSLAVNTEAFF	TGTGCCAGCAGCTTGGCGGTGAACACTGAAGCTTTCTTT